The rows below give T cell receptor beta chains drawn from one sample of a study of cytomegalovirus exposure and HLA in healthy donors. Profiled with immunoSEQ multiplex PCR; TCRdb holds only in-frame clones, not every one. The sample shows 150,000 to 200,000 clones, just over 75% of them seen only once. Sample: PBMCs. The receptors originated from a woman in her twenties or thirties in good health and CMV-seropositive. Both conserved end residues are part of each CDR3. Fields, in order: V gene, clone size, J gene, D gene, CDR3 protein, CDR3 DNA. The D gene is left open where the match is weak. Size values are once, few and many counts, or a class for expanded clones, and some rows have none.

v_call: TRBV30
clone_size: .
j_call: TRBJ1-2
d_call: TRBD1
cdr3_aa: CAWSRDSQGYYGYTF
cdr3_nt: TGTGCCTGGAGCCGGGACAGCCAGGGGTACTATGGCTACACCTTC

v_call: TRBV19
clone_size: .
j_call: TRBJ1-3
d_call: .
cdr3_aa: CASADQGSGNTIYF
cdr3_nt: TGTGCCAGTGCGGACCAGGGGTCCGGAAACACCATATATTTT

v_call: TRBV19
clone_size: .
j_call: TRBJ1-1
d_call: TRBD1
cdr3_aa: CASSSDRVNTEAFF
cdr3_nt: TGTGCCAGCAGCTCGGACAGGGTGAACACTGAAGCTTTCTTT

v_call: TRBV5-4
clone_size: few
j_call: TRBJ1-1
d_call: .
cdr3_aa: CASSGGGWTNTEAFF
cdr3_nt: TGTGCCAGCAGCGGGGGAGGATGGACGAACACTGAAGCTTTCTTT

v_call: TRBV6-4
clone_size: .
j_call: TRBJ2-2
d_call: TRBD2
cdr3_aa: CASSALSGSGGGELFF
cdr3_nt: TGTGCCAGCAGTGCTCTTAGCGGGAGTGGAGGCGGGGAGCTGTTTTTT

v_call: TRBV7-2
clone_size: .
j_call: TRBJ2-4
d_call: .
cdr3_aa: CASGDYRTDIQYF
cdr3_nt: TGTGCCAGCGGCGACTATAGGACGGACATTCAGTACTTC

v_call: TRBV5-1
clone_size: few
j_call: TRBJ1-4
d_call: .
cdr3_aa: CASSILQGSNEKLFF
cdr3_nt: TGCGCCAGCAGCATCCTTCAGGGGTCTAATGAAAAACTGTTTTTT

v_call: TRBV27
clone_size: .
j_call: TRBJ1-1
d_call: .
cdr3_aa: CASSLGGTGPVSEAFF
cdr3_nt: TGTGCCAGCAGTCTCGGAGGGACTGGGCCAGTGTCTGAAGCTTTCTTT

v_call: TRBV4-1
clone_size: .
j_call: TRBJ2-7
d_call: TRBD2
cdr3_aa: CASSQEASGSYEQYF
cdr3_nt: TGCGCCAGCAGCCAAGAGGCTAGCGGTTCCTACGAGCAGTACTTC

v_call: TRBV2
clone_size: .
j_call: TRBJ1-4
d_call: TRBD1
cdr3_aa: CASAPGQGDEKLFF
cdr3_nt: TGTGCCAGTGCCCCGGGACAGGGGGACGAAAAACTGTTTTTT

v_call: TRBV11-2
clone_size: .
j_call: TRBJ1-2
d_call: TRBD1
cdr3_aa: CASSLDGTEGKGGYTF
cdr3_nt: TGTGCCAGCAGCTTAGATGGGACAGAGGGTAAAGGCGGCTACACCTTC

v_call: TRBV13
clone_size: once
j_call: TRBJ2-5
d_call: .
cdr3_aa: CASSLAGLQETQYF
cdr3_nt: TGTGCCAGCAGCTTAGCAGGCCTCCAAGAGACCCAGTACTTC

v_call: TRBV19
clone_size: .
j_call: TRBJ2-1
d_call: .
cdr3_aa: CASNSGVTEQFF
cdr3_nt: TGTGCCAGTAACTCAGGGGTTACTGAGCAGTTCTTC

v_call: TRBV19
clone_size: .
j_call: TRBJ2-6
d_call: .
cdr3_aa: CASSPDTSGANVLTF
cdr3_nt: TGTGCCAGTAGTCCTGACACCTCTGGGGCCAACGTCCTGACTTTC

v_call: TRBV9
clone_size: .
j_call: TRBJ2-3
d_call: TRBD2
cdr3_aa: CASSVVSGRADTQYF
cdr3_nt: TGTGCCAGCAGCGTAGTTAGCGGGAGAGCAGATACGCAGTATTTT

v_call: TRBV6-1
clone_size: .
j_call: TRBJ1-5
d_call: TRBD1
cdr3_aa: CASSPQGAWQPQHF
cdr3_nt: TGTGCCAGCAGTCCACAGGGGGCTTGGCAGCCCCAGCATTTT

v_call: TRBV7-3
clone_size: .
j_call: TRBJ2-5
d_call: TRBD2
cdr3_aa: CASSLGLAGRQETQYF
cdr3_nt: TGTGCCAGCAGCTTAGGACTAGCGGGCCGCCAAGAGACCCAGTACTTC

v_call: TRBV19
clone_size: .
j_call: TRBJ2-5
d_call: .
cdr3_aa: CASSTTSARETQYF
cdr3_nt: TGTGCCAGTAGTACGACTAGTGCGAGAGAGACCCAGTACTTC

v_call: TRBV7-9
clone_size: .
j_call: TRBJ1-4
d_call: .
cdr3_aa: CASSLADLHEKLFF
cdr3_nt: TGTGCCAGCAGCTTAGCTGACTTACATGAAAAACTGTTTTTT

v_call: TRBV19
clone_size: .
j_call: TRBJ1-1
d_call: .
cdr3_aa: CASSIREANTEAFF
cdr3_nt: TGTGCCAGTAGTATTCGGGAAGCGAACACTGAAGCTTTCTTT

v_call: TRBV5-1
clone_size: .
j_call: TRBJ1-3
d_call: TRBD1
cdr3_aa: CASSADRVYGNTIYF
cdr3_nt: TGCGCCAGCAGCGCGGACAGGGTGTATGGAAACACCATATATTTT

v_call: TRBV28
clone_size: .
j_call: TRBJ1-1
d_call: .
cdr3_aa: CASSTGVSNTEAFF
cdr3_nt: TGTGCCAGCAGCACCGGGGTTAGCAACACTGAAGCTTTCTTT

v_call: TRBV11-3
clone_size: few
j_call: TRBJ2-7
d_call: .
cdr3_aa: CASSLGGQLRVYYEQYF
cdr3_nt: TGTGCCAGCAGCCTGGGTGGACAGTTGAGGGTTTACTACGAGCAGTACTTC

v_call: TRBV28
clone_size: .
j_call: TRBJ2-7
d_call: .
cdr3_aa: CASSFPAVREQYF
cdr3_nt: TGTGCCAGCAGCTTCCCCGCCGTCCGGGAGCAGTACTTC

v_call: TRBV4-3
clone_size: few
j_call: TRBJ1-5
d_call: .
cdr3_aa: CASSQDIGQNQPQHF
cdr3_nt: TGCGCCAGCAGCCAAGATATCGGACAGAATCAGCCCCAGCATTTT

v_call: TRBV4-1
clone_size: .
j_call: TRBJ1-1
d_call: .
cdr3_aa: CASSQAGGTINTEAFF
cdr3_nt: TGCGCCAGCAGCCAAGCGGGGGGTACTATCAACACTGAAGCTTTCTTT

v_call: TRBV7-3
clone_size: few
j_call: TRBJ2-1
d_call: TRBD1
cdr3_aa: CASGQGTLSYNEQFF
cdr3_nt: TGTGCCAGCGGACAGGGGACTCTCTCCTACAATGAGCAGTTCTTC

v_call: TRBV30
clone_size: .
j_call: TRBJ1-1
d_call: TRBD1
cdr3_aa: CALDRGRGTEAFF
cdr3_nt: TGTGCCTTGGACAGGGGGCGCGGGACTGAAGCTTTCTTT

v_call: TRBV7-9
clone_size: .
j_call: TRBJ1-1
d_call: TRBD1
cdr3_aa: CASSPDRMNTEAFF
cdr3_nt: TGTGCCAGCAGCCCGGACAGGATGAACACTGAAGCTTTCTTT

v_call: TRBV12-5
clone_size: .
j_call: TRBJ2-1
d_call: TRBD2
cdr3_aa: CASGFAPGRVGREAHNEQFF
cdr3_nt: TGTGCTAGTGGTTTCGCCCCCGGGAGGGTTGGGCGGGAGGCCCACAATGAGCAGTTCTTC

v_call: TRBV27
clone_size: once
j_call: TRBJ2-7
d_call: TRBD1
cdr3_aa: CASTKVGQGSIEQYF
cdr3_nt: TGTGCCAGCACGAAAGTCGGACAGGGATCAATCGAGCAGTACTTC

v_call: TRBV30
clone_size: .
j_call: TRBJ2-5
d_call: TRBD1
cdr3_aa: CAWSMTGGFETQYF
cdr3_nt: TGTGCCTGGAGTATGACAGGGGGGTTTGAGACCCAGTACTTC

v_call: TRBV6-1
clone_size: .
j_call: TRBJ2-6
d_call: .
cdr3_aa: CASSEVGAGANVLTF
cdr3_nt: TGTGCCAGCAGTGAAGTCGGGGCTGGGGCCAACGTCCTGACTTTC

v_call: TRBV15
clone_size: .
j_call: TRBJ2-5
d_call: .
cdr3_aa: CATSRDLSETQYF
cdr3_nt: TGTGCCACCAGCAGAGATTTGAGTGAGACCCAGTACTTC

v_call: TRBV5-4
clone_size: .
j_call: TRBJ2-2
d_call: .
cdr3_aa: CASSLGHLNTGELFF
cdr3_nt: TGTGCCAGCAGCTTGGGGCATCTGAACACCGGGGAGCTGTTTTTT

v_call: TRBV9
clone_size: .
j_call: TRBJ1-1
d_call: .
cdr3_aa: CASSPRRNNRNTEAFF
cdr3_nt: TGTGCCAGCAGCCCCCGCAGGAACAACAGGAACACTGAAGCTTTCTTT

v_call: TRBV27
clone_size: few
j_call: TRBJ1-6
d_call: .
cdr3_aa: CASMGTVLLKNSPLHF
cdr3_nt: TGTGCCAGCATGGGTACAGTACTCCTTAAGAATTCACCCCTCCACTTT

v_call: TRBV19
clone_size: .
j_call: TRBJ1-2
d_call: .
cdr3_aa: CASSTQAMKDYGYTF
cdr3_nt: TGTGCCAGTAGCACCCAGGCCATGAAGGACTATGGCTACACCTTC

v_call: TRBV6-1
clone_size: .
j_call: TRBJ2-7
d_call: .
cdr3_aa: CASSEASGQGGEQYF
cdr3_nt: TGTGCCAGCAGTGAAGCGTCCGGCCAGGGAGGCGAGCAGTACTTC

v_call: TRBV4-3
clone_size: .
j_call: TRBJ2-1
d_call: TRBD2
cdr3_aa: CASSQGDGSGSFSYNEQFF
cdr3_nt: TGCGCCAGCAGCCAAGGGGATGGGAGCGGGAGTTTTTCCTACAATGAGCAGTTCTTC

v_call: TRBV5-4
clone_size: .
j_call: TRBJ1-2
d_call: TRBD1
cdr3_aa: CASSADRNYGYTF
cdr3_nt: TGTGCCAGCAGCGCGGACAGGAACTATGGCTACACCTTC

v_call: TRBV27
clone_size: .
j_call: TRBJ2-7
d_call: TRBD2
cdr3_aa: CASSAGGPTYEQYF
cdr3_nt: TGTGCCAGCTCCGCGGGAGGCCCAACCTACGAGCAGTACTTC

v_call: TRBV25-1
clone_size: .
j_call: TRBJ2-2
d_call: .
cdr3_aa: CASSDLDSTNTGELFF
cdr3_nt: TGTGCCAGCAGTGACCTCGACAGCACGAACACCGGGGAGCTGTTTTTT

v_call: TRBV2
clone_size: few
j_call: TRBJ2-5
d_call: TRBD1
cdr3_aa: CASRARDRGRETQYF
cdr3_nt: TGTGCCAGCAGAGCCCGGGACAGGGGGCGTGAGACCCAGTACTTC

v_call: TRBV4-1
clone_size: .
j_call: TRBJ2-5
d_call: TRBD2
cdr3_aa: CASSLLGLAGYRGETQYF
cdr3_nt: TGCGCCAGCAGCCTCTTGGGACTAGCGGGATACCGTGGGGAGACCCAGTACTTC

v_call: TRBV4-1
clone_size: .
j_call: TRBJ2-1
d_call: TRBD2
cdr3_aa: CASSQEASGSANEQFF
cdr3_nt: TGCGCCAGCAGCCAAGAGGCTAGCGGGTCCGCGAATGAGCAGTTCTTC

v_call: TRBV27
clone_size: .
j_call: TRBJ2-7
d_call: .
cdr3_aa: CASRPGTLFSYEQYF
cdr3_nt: TGTGCCAGCAGGCCCGGGACTCTCTTTTCCTACGAGCAGTACTTC

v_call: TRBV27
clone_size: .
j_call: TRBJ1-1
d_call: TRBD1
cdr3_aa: CASSPGTGTNTEAFF
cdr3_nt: TGTGCCAGCAGTCCAGGGACAGGGACGAACACTGAAGCTTTCTTT